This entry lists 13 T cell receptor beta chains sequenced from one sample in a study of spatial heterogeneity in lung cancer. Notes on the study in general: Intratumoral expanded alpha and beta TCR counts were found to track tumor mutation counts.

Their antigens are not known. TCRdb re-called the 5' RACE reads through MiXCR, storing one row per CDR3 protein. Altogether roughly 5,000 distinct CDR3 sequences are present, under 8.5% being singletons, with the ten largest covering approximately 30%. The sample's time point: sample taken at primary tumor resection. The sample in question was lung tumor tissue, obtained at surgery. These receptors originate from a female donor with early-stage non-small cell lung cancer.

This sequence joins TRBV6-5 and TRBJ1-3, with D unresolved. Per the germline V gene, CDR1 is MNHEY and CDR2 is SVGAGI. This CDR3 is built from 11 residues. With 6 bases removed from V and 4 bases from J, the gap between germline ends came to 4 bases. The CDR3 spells CASRLGNTIYF. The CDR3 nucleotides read TGTGCCAGCAGGCTCGGAAACACCATATATTTT.

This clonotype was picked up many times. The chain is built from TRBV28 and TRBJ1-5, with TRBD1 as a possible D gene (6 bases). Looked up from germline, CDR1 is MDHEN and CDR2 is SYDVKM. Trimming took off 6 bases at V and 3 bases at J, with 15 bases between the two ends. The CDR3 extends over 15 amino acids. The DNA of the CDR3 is TGTGCCAGCAGACGACAAGACAGGCCCAATCAGCCCCAGCATTTT. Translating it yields CASRRQDRPNQPQHF.

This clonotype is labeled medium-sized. The DNA of the CDR3 is TGTGCCAGCAGCGTAGGCCTGGGAAGTGGGGCCAACGTCCTGACTTTC. This codes for CASSVGLGSGANVLTF. The genes are TRBV7-9 and TRBJ2-6, with unresolved D. The CDR3 length is 16 residues. CDR1 is SEHNR, CDR2 FQNEAQ, per germline (reference sequence). V lost 5 bases and J 3 bases, leaving 14 bases between the germline ends.

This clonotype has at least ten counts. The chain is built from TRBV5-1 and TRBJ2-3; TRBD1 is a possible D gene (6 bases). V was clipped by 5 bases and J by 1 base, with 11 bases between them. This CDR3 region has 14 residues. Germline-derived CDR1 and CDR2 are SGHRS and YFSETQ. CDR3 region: CASRGRQGTDTQYF. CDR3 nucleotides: TGCGCCAGCAGGGGCCGACAGGGCACAGATACGCAGTATTTT.

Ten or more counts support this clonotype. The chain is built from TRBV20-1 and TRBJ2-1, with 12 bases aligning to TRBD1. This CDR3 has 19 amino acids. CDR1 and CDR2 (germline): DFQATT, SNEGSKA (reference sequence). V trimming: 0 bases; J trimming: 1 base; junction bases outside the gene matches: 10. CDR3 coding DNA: TGCAGTGCTAGAGACTCGGGGACAGGGGGCCTAAGGTCCTACAATGAGCAGTTCTTC. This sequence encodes CSARDSGTGGLRSYNEQFF.

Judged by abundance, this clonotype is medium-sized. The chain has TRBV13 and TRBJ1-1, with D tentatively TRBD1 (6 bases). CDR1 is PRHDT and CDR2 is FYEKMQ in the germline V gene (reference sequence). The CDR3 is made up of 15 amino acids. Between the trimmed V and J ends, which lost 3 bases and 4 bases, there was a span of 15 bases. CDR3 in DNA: TGTGCCAGCAGCTTTGCGACAGGCCGGACCACTGAAGCTTTCTTT. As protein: CASSFATGRTTEAFF.

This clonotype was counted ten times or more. The CDR3 sequence is CASSGGLAAYNEQFF. The CDR3 DNA is TGCGCCAGCAGCGGGGGACTAGCGGCGTACAATGAGCAGTTCTTC. The chain recombines TRBV5-1 with TRBJ2-1; 11 nucleotides match TRBD2. Trimming cost V 4 bases and J 4 bases; bases outside gene matches: 4. The CDR3 has 15 amino acids. Germline CDR1 reads SGHRS; CDR2 reads YFSETQ.

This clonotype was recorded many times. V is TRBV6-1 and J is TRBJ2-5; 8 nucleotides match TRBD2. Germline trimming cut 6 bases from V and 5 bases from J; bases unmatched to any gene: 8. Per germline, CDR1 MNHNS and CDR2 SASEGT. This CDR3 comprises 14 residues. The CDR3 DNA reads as TGTGCCAGCAGCGGCGGGGGGCAGGTCGAGACCCAGTACTTC. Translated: CASSGGGQVETQYF.

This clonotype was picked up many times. The chain's CDR3 is CASRLDRGGEQFF. The DNA of the CDR3 is TGTGCCAGCAGGTTAGACAGGGGAGGTGAGCAGTTCTTC. The chain employs TRBV6-6 and TRBJ2-1; 8 bases line up with TRBD1. The CDR3 sequence is 13 residues long. V lost 6 bases, J lost 9 bases, and 7 bases stayed unmatched. CDR1 MNHNY and CDR2 SVGAGI come from the germline V gene (reference sequence).

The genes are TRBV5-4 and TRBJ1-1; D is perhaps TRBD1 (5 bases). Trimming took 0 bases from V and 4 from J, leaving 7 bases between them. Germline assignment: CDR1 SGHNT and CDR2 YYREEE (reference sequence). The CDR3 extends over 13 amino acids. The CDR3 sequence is CASSLARATEAFF. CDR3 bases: TGTGCCAGCAGCTTGGCCAGGGCCACTGAAGCTTTCTTT. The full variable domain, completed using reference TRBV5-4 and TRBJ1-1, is ETGVTQSPTHLIKTRGQQVTLRCSSQSGHNTVSWYQQALGQGPQFIFQYYREEENGRGNFPPRFSGLQFPNYSSELNVNALELDDSALYLCASSLARATEAFFGQGTRLTVV.

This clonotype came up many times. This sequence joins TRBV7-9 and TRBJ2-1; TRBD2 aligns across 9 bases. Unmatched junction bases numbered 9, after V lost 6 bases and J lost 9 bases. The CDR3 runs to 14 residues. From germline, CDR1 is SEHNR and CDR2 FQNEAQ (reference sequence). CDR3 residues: CASRPRSGSFEQFF. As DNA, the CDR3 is TGTGCCAGCAGACCCCGTAGCGGGAGTTTTGAGCAGTTCTTC.

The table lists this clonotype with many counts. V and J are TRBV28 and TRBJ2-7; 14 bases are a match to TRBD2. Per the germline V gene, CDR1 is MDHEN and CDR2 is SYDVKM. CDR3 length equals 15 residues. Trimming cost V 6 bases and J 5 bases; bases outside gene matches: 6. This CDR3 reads CASRTSGRGFHEQYF. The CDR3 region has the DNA TGTGCCAGCAGGACTAGCGGGAGGGGGTTCCACGAGCAGTACTTC.

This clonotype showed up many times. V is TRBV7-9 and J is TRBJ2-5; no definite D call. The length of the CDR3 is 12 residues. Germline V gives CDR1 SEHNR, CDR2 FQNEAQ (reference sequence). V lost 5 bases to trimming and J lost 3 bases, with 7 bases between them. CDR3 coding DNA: TGTGCCAGCAGCCCCGTAGAAGAGACCCAGTACTTC. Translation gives CASSPVEETQYF.